The 3 T cell receptor beta chains given below trace back to one sample, sequenced in a study of OX40 agonist ivuxolimab in advanced cancers. Here immunoSEQ multiplex PCR was the method, and the copy in TCRdb shows in-frame clones only, minus some. The table shows about 40,000 clones, with around 88% occurring only once. The input for sequencing was CD4+ or CD8+ T cells sorted from blood, taken in a trial of the OX40 agonist ivuxolimab. The receptor source for this set is an adult with an advanced solid tumor such as melanoma, head and neck, liver or kidney cancer.

V usage is TRBV18 and J usage is TRBJ1-1, with D unclear. This CDR3 region has 14 residues. The germline V gene encodes CDR1 KGHSH and CDR2 LQKENI. V was trimmed by 1 base and J by 4 bases, leaving 10 bases between them. CDR3 in amino acids: CASSPLHGSTEAFF. The CDR3 DNA sequence: TGTGCCAGCTCACCACTTCACGGGAGCACTGAAGCTTTCTTT.

This chain uses TRBV7-9 with TRBJ2-7; D unresolved. The V and J ends lost 4 bases and 5 bases respectively, with 9 bases between them. Germline CDR1 SEHNR, CDR2 FQNEAQ (reference sequence). The CDR3 sequence is 12 residues long. The CDR3 DNA follows: TGTGCCAGCAGCTCCGGCCCGCACGAGCAGTACTTC. Translated, it gives CASSSGPHEQYF.

V usage is TRBV29-1 and J usage is TRBJ2-2; 10 bases are a match to TRBD2. The CDR3 extends over 14 amino acids. Germline CDR1 and CDR2: SQVTM and ANQGSEA. Germline trimming cut 4 bases from V and 6 bases from J; bases unmatched to any gene: 5. Written as DNA, the CDR3 is TGCAGCGTTGGGTCTAGCGGGAGCGCCGGGGAGCTGTTTTTT. It is translated as CSVGSSGSAGELFF.